The T cell receptor beta chain described here comes from a study of shared clonotypes between healthy human individuals. Findings and limits, study-wide: Sampling covered nothing but blood. Tissue TCR repertoires likely differ from those found in blood.

In regard to this clone: As yet, its antigen is unknown.

Naive CD45RA+ and memory CD45RA-negative subsets were split from CD4+ cells. For every subset, genomic DNA was evenly distributed across several immunoSEQ plates. Assay: immunoSEQ multiplex PCR; the TCRdb copy retains only in-frame clones and omits some. The sample lists 2 million to 3 million clones; approximately 93% were seen once. The V end was cut by 4 bases, the J end by 1 base, with 17 bases between. The CDR3 has 16 amino acids. The germline V gene encodes CDR1 SGHRS and CDR2 YFSETQ. Sequencing was done on a sample of naive CD4+ T cells from PBMCs. Subset given: CD45RA+ positively selected. The V call is TRBV5-1, the J call TRBJ1-1, with D possibly TRBD1 on 5 matching bases. The TCR originated in a man aged 18 to 35 in good health. Some clones in this sample may be carry-over from other donors' samples. In DNA form, the CDR3 reads TGCGCCAGCAGCCCCCCGGACGGGGGGGGGAACACTGAAGCTTTCTTT. Protein: CASSPPDGGGNTEAFF.